The entry below describes one TCR beta chain. Its cognate antigen is unknown. Trimming removed 5 bases from V and 2 bases from J, with 16 bases in between. In germline, CDR1 is MDHEN, CDR2 SYDVKM. The length of the CDR3 is 15 residues. This entry is derived from a study of human thymus T cells. General study points: Unrelated individuals reportedly shared highly overlapping thymic TCR repertoires.

In corrective heart surgery, resections were taken, and these provided the thymus tissue. Donation came from healthy Finnish infants having corrective surgery for congenital heart defects. TCRdb's table, derived via immunoSEQ multiplex PCR, lists solely in-frame clones and lacks some. Here the sample spans about 130,000 clones, over 85% being singletons. This receptor was obtained from a boy younger than two with a congenital heart defect but otherwise immunologically healthy. Sequencing was done on a sample of thymus tissue. The chain has TRBV28 and TRBJ2-7; no firm D call. The CDR3 DNA is TGTGCCAGCAGTCCACCCCCGGAACCCACCTACGAGCAGTACTTC. It translates to CASSPPPEPTYEQYF.